These T cell receptor beta chains were read from a single sample in a study of blood T cells in healthy people across ages. TCRdb re-called the 5' RACE reads through MiXCR, storing one row per CDR3 protein. The repertoire holds 800,000 or so distinct CDR3 sequences, with 35% to 60% as singletons. Sequenced material: blood. The receptor set was obtained from an older man in good health. CDR3s include the opening cysteine and the closing phenylalanine or tryptophan. Each record gives: J gene, V gene, D gene, clone size, CDR3 DNA, CDR3 protein. D genes are given only for firm matches. The listing skips clone size in some rows; elsewhere it reads once, few, many or a size class.

TRBJ1-4 | TRBV3-1 | TRBD1 | - | TGTGCCAGCAGCCGCGGGACAGGAGACGAAAAGCTGTTTTTT | CASSRGTGDEKLFF
TRBJ2-7 | TRBV27 | - | - | TGTGCCAGCACTACTTTATACAATGAGCAGTACTTC | CASTTLYNEQYF
TRBJ1-6 | TRBV28 | - | - | TGTGCCGCCGGGGGATCATATAATTCACCCCTCCACTTT | CAAGGSYNSPLHF
TRBJ2-1 | TRBV11-1 | TRBD2 | few | TGTGCCAGCAGCTTAATTAGCGGGAGCTCCAATGAGCAGTTCTTC | CASSLISGSSNEQFF
TRBJ1-2 | TRBV6-6 | - | many | TGTGCCAGCAGTTACTCAGGGGGTAACTATGGCTACACCTTC | CASSYSGGNYGYTF
TRBJ2-7 | TRBV13 | - | many | TGTGCCAGCAGCTTGGGTCAGGGGTACTCCTACGAGCAGTACTTC | CASSLGQGYSYEQYF
TRBJ2-1 | TRBV30 | TRBD1 | many | TGTGCCTGGAGCCTCCTCCCGGGACAGGGACACAATGAGCAGTTCTTC | CAWSLLPGQGHNEQFF
TRBJ2-5 | TRBV10-1 | - | - | TGCGCCAGCAGCGACCGGACAGTTCAAGAGACCCAGTACTTC | CASSDRTVQETQYF
TRBJ1-1 | TRBV9 | - | - | TGTGCCAGCAGCGTAGATACTCATACACGAACTGAAGCTTTCTTT | CASSVDTHTRTEAFF
TRBJ2-3 | TRBV20-1 | TRBD1 | few | TGCAGTGCTGGGACAGGGGGCGAACCAGATACGCAGTATTTT | CSAGTGGEPDTQYF
TRBJ2-1 | TRBV30 | TRBD2 | - | TGTGCCTGGAGTTTTAGCGGGAAGGATGAGCAGTTCTTC | CAWSFSGKDEQFF
TRBJ2-3 | TRBV27 | - | - | TGTGCCAGCAAGGGGGGGAATACGGCAGCCAGCACAGATACGCAGTATTTT | CASKGGNTAASTDTQYF
TRBJ2-7 | TRBV9 | - | many | TGTGCCAGCAGCGTAGCGGCAGGGAGGTACGAGCAGTACTTC | CASSVAAGRYEQYF
TRBJ1-5 | TRBV18 | TRBD1 | - | TGTGCCTGCTCACCCGGGACAGGGGGTGTCCAGCCCCAGCATTTT | CACSPGTGGVQPQHF
TRBJ2-3 | TRBV7-2 | - | - | TGTGCCAGCAGCTCACTAGCAGATTCTAGCACAGATACGCAGTATTTT | CASSSLADSSTDTQYF
TRBJ2-5 | TRBV15 | - | few | TGTGCCACCAGCAGAGATGGAAGAGAGACCCAGTACTTC | CATSRDGRETQYF
TRBJ2-7 | TRBV28 | TRBD2 | few | TGTGCCAGCATTACCCCCGGGGGACTAGCCTCCGAGCAGTACTTC | CASITPGGLASEQYF
TRBJ2-3 | TRBV20-1 | - | once | TGCAGTGCTACCGAGACAGCCACAGATACGCAGTATTTT | CSATETATDTQYF
TRBJ2-3 | TRBV12-3/TRBV12-4 | TRBD2 | - | TGTGCCAGCAGAGCTAGCGGAACAATTGATACGCAGTATTTT | CASRASGTIDTQYF
TRBJ2-7 | TRBV7-2 | TRBD2 | - | TGTGCCAGCAGCCTACAGGACCGACTAGCGTCCTACGAGCAGTACTTC | CASSLQDRLASYEQYF
TRBJ2-7 | TRBV7-9 | - | few | TGTGCCAGCAGCGGTACAGGGTCATGGGACGAGCAGTACTTC | CASSGTGSWDEQYF
TRBJ2-5 | TRBV9 | TRBD1 | few | TGTGCCAGCAGCCTGCGGACAGGGGCAATGGGGACCCAGTACTTC | CASSLRTGAMGTQYF
TRBJ2-1 | TRBV5-1 | TRBD2 | - | TGCGCCAGCAGCTTGGCCGTCCTAGCGGGAGGATCTCTTAATGAGCAGTTCTTC | CASSLAVLAGGSLNEQFF
TRBJ2-1 | TRBV11-1 | TRBD2 | - | TGTGCCAGCAGCTTACGGACTAGCGGGAGCTTCAATGAGCAGTTCTTC | CASSLRTSGSFNEQFF
TRBJ2-7 | TRBV11-1 | TRBD2 | once | TGTGCCAGCTCTCCCCGACGCGGGAGGCTTGGCTACGAGCAGTACTTC | CASSPRRGRLGYEQYF
TRBJ2-3 | TRBV20-1 | - | many | TGCAGTGCCCCGACTAGCACAGATACGCAGTATTTT | CSAPTSTDTQYF
TRBJ2-1 | TRBV12-3/TRBV12-4 | - | few | TGTGCCAGCAGTTTCCTCCTAGCATCTGAAAGGGAGCAGTTCTTC | CASSFLLASEREQFF
TRBJ1-6 | TRBV7-9 | TRBD1 | - | TGTGCCAGCAGCTTACCAGGGGGCTCACCCCCCCACTTT | CASSLPGGSPPHF
TRBJ2-5 | TRBV12-3/TRBV12-4 | - | many | TGTGCCAGCAGTCGGGGGCGAGAGACCCAGTACTTC | CASSRGRETQYF